This paragraph reports one T cell receptor (beta chain). These data come from a study of T cell changes during pregnancy in multiple sclerosis. Germline trimming cut 4 bases from V and 2 bases from J; bases unmatched to any gene: 5. This CDR3 comprises 15 residues. The germline gives CDR1 MNHEY, CDR2 SMNVEV (reference sequence). Produced via immunoSEQ multiplex PCR; TCRdb's table is partial and in-frame only. The sample has 65,000 to 90,000 clones; 85% to 95% are singletons. The sample here was peripheral blood, taken in the third trimester of pregnancy. The rearrangement links TRBV27 to TRBJ2-7; 10 bases map to TRBD2. The clonotype was recovered from a female donor in good health, enrolled as a control in a pregnancy study. CDR3: CASSSTSGLAYEQYF. The DNA of the CDR3 is TGTGCCAGCAGTTCGACTAGCGGGTTGGCCTACGAGCAGTACTTC.